This T cell receptor (beta chain) was profiled in a study of cytomegalovirus exposure and HLA in healthy donors. V shed 5 bases and J 0 bases; nucleotides not matched to a gene: 7. There are 16 residues in the CDR3. The germline V gene has CDR1 SNHLY and CDR2 FYNNEI. The PCR was carried out with 60 Vbeta primers and 13 Jbeta primers. Assay: immunoSEQ multiplex PCR; the TCRdb copy retains only in-frame clones and omits some. The sample totals 100,000 to 150,000 clones. Material for sequencing was PBMCs. The chain couples TRBV2 to TRBJ1-5; 7 nucleotides agree with TRBD1. The source is a man aged 25-45 years in good health and CMV-seronegative. The CDR3, as DNA: TGTGCCAGCAGTTCCAGGGACAGCTATAGCAATCAGCCCCAGCATTTT. It yields the protein CASSSRDSYSNQPQHF.